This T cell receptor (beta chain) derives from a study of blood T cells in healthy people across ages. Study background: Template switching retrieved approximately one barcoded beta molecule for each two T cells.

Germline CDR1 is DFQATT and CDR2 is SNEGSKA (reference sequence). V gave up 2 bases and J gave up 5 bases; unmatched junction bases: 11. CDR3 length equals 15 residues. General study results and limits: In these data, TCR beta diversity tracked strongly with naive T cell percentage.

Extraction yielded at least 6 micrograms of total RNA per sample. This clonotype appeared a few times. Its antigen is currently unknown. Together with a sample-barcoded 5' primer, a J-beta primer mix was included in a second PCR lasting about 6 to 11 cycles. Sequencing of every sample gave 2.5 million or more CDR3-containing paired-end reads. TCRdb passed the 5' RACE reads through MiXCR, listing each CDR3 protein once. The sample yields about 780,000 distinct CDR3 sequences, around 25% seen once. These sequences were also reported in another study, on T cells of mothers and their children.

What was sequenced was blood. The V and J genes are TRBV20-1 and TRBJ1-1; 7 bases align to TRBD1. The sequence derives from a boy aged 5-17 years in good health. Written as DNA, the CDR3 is TGCAGTGCTAGAAAACAGGGGAGTTCCTTAACTGAAGCTTTCTTT. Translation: CSARKQGSSLTEAFF.